This TCR beta chain is drawn from a study of control samples from healthy donors and cancer patients. Method: immunoSEQ multiplex PCR; TCRdb's copy keeps in-frame clones and lacks some. Here the sample spans approximately 70,000 clones, around nine tenths being singletons. V lost 4 bases and J 2 bases, leaving 11 bases between the germline ends. This CDR3 has 14 amino acids. The V gene's germline CDR1 is SGHAT and CDR2 FQDESV (reference sequence). The clonotype was recovered from a man in his sixties with lung cancer. The chain employs TRBV11-1 and TRBJ1-1; D gene uncertain. Sequencing used PBMCs. The CDR3 DNA sequence: TGTGCCAGCAGCTCTTCGGAGGGAAACACTGAAGCTTTCTTT. It is translated as CASSSSEGNTEAFF.